Below are 28 T cell receptor beta chains sequenced from a single sample in a study of T cells expressing NK-cell markers (TCRdb year 2020). Preparation of the library involved 5' RACE. Sequencing relied on an Illumina HiSeq 2000. Reads reprocessed by TCRdb are summarized as one entry per CDR3 protein sequence, and DNA is absent. The sample table on file contains roughly 390,000 distinct CDR3 sequences. The ten largest account for roughly 5.2% of the sample. Sequenced input: blood T cells: a sorted CD56 or NKG2C T cell subset, CD4+ or CD8+ T cells, or bulk PBMC T cells (not recorded which). Source of these receptors: a man aged 18 to 69 in good health.

The chain joins TRBV6-5 to TRBJ2-3; TCRdb indicates TRBD1, and absent DNA this call remains unverified. This CDR3 comprises 15 residues. Germline V lookup: CDR1 MNHEY, CDR2 SVGAGI. The CDR3 reads CASSYQGMVADTQYF.

The gene calls are TRBV5-1 and TRBJ2-1; TCRdb gives TRBD1 as the D gene, but with no DNA this cannot be confirmed. This CDR3 spans 17 amino acids. The germline V gene has CDR1 SGHRS and CDR2 YFSETQ. Here the CDR3 reads CASSLARRDRDLDEQFF.

The V and J genes are TRBV4-2 and TRBJ1-5; TCRdb gives TRBD1 as the D gene, but with no DNA this cannot be confirmed. Germline V lookup: CDR1 LGHNA, CDR2 YNFKEQ. The CDR3 contains 16 residues. The CDR3 here is CASSQVGGGGNQPQHF.

The chain links TRBV5-5 to TRBJ2-7; TCRdb gives TRBD1 as the D gene, but with no DNA this cannot be confirmed. CDR1 is SGHKS, CDR2 YYEKEE, per germline (reference sequence). The CDR3 is made up of 15 amino acids. This chain's CDR3 is CASSFGGTSSYEQYF.

This sequence joins TRBV7-9 and TRBJ2-5; TCRdb names TRBD2, which stays unverified in the absence of DNA. Germline CDR1 SEHNR, CDR2 FQNEAQ (reference sequence). The CDR3 is 15 amino acids. The CDR3 protein is CASRRLAGAQETQYF. The whole variable domain, filled in from reference TRBV7-9 and TRBJ2-5, reads DTGVSQNPRHKITKRGQNVTFRCDPISEHNRLYWYRQTLGQGPEFLTYFQNEAQLEKSRLLSDRFSAERPKGSFSTLEIQRTEQGDSAMYLCASRRLAGAQETQYFGPGTRLLVL.

The V gene is TRBV6-1, the J gene TRBJ2-1; as DNA is missing, the TRBD1 call by TCRdb cannot be tested. Germline V gene sequence: CDR1 MNHNS, CDR2 SASEGT. The CDR3 contains 14 residues. The CDR3 region is CASSEGQALGEQFF.

The CDR3 here is CASSYGAPDNSPLHF. The chain recombines TRBV5-1 with TRBJ1-6. The CDR3 is 15 amino acids. Germline lookup yields CDR1 SGHRS and CDR2 YFSETQ.

CDR3 amino acids: CASSLSPGRSGTDTQYF. The genes are TRBV7-9 and TRBJ2-3; TCRdb calls TRBD1, which cannot be checked without DNA. The CDR3 covers 17 residues. Germline V gene sequence: CDR1 SEHNR, CDR2 FQNEAQ (reference sequence).

The gene calls are TRBV11-2 and TRBJ2-6. The germline V gene encodes CDR1 SGHAT and CDR2 FQNNGV. The CDR3 spans 16 residues. The CDR3 sequence is CASSKVWISGANVLTF.

The rearrangement uses TRBV2 and TRBJ2-7; TCRdb reports TRBD1, a call that lacks DNA to check it against. Germline CDR1 SNHLY, CDR2 FYNNEI. CDR3 size: 13 residues. The chain's CDR3 is CASNGQGSYEQYF. Looking up the rest from reference TRBV2 and TRBJ2-7 gives the full variable domain: EPEVTQTPSHQVTQMGQEVILRCVPISNHLYFYWYRQILGQKVEFLVSFYNNEISEKSEIFDDQFSVERPDGSNFTLKIRSTKLEDSAMYFCASNGQGSYEQYFGPGTRLTVT.

This chain connects TRBV20-1 to TRBJ1-5; TCRdb calls TRBD1, which cannot be checked without DNA. The CDR3 runs to 16 residues. The germline gives CDR1 DFQATT, CDR2 SNEGSKA (reference sequence). The CDR3 loop is CSARLRDRGRNQPQHF.

The chain recombines TRBV6-1 with TRBJ1-5. The CDR3 is made up of 14 amino acids. Per the germline V gene, CDR1 is MNHNS and CDR2 is SASEGT. CDR3 loop: CASSLLQQNQPQHF.

This chain connects TRBV4-1 to TRBJ2-3; absent DNA, TCRdb's TRBD2 call cannot be checked. Germline-derived CDR1 and CDR2 are MGHRA and YSYEKL. CDR3 length: 17 amino acids. The CDR3 region is CASSQVSQRGGLDTQYF.

The V and J genes are TRBV11-2 and TRBJ1-6. The length of the CDR3 is 14 residues. Germline-derived CDR1 and CDR2 are SGHAT and FQNNGV. The CDR3 protein is CASSLNSGSSPLHF.

This rearrangement joins TRBV4-2 to TRBJ2-4; as DNA is missing, the TRBD1 call by TCRdb cannot be tested. The CDR3 runs to 15 residues. Germline CDR1 reads LGHNA; CDR2 reads YNFKEQ. This chain's CDR3 is CASSQDWGQKNIQYF.

J is TRBJ2-7 and V is TRBV7-9; absent DNA, TCRdb's TRBD1 call cannot be checked. The CDR3 is 14 residues long. Germline V lookup: CDR1 SEHNR, CDR2 FQNEAQ (reference sequence). The CDR3 reads CASSSPWGDYEQYF.

The V gene is TRBV5-1, the J gene TRBJ2-5; with no DNA, the TCRdb D assignment of TRBD1 cannot be verified. The CDR3 consists of 15 residues. The germline V gene encodes CDR1 SGHRS and CDR2 YFSETQ. CDR3 sequence reads: CASSFANGIGETQYF.

The J gene is TRBJ2-5, the V gene TRBV5-6; TCRdb gives TRBD2 as the D gene, but with no DNA this cannot be confirmed. The CDR3 is 18 residues long. CDR1 is SGHDT, CDR2 YYEEEE, per germline. This CDR3 reads CASSLGAGWSSSPRTQYF.

The chain joins TRBV20-1 to TRBJ2-7; TCRdb designates TRBD1, a call that cannot be tested without DNA. The CDR3 is 12 amino acids. The germline CDR1 and CDR2 sequences are DFQATT and SNEGSKA (reference sequence). The CDR3 is CSAQGDSYEQYF.

The chain is built from TRBV7-2 and TRBJ1-1; TCRdb's D gene call, TRBD1, goes unchecked for lack of DNA. The CDR3 consists of 14 residues. Germline-derived CDR1 and CDR2 are SGHTA and FQGNSA. CDR3 residues: CASTSSRGATEAFF.

This chain connects TRBV27 to TRBJ2-1; TCRdb reports TRBD1, a call that lacks DNA to check it against. The CDR3 contains 13 residues. The germline V gene encodes CDR1 MNHEY and CDR2 SMNVEV (reference sequence). CDR3: CASRTGAYNEQFF.

This chain uses TRBV7-9 with TRBJ2-4. The CDR3 length is 15 residues. Germline V lookup: CDR1 SEHNR, CDR2 FQNEAQ (reference sequence). This chain's CDR3 is CASSRWTLAKNIQYF.

The rearrangement joins TRBV7-2 to TRBJ1-3; checking the TCRdb D call of TRBD1 is not possible without DNA. The CDR3 consists of 15 residues. The germline V gene encodes CDR1 SGHTA and CDR2 FQGNSA. The CDR3 sequence is CASRADRGPGNTIYF.

The V and J genes are TRBV7-9 and TRBJ2-7; TCRdb proposes TRBD1, but this gene call is untestable without DNA. This CDR3 is built from 15 residues. CDR1 and CDR2 from the germline V gene are SEHNR and FQNEAQ (reference sequence). CDR3 loop: CASSFAGTGGIVQYF.

This chain joins TRBV6-5 and TRBJ2-3; absent DNA, TCRdb's TRBD1 call cannot be checked. CDR1 and CDR2 (germline): MNHEY, SVGAGI. The CDR3 has 15 amino acids. CDR3 residues: CASSYRSGGADTQYF.

The V and J genes are TRBV10-2 and TRBJ2-1; TCRdb gives TRBD1 as the D gene, but with no DNA this cannot be confirmed. CDR1 WSHSY and CDR2 SAAADI come from the germline V gene. The CDR3 has 12 residues. CDR3: CASGQVWNEQFF.

This chain links TRBV12-3 or TRBV12-4 with TRBJ2-3; checking the TCRdb D call of TRBD2 is not possible without DNA. This CDR3 is built from 13 residues. The CDR3 sequence: CASMRRGTDTQYF.

The chain combines TRBV20-1 with TRBJ2-7; TCRdb's D gene call, TRBD1, goes unchecked for lack of DNA. Germline lookup yields CDR1 DFQATT and CDR2 SNEGSKA (reference sequence). CDR3 length equals 13 residues. The CDR3 loop reads CSASSDRSTREYF.